The next 30 T cell receptor beta chains were all read from a single sample in a study of early T cells in non-severe SARS-CoV-2 infection (dated by TCRdb to 2020 to 2022). Libraries were made using 5' RACE. The sequencer was a NextSeq 500. TCRdb handled the public reads itself, with Q25 trimming in fastp and clone calling in MiXCR, and kept productive beta chains. Each entry is one CDR3 protein sequence, shown with its most common DNA and genes. This sample gives around 40,000 distinct CDR3 sequences in total; 11% of them show up just once. In total, the top ten clones hold 21% of the sample. The specimen sequenced was whole blood. The receptors here all came from an adult who was a healthcare worker with PCR-confirmed SARS-CoV-2 infection or an uninfected control (not recorded which).

This sequence joins TRBV6-2 or TRBV6-3 and TRBJ1-4; 7 bases agree with TRBD1. J was trimmed by 4 bases and V by 9 bases; bases with no gene match: 8. Germline-derived CDR1 and CDR2 are MNHEY and SVGEGT. The CDR3 contains 14 residues. The CDR3 protein is CARRPGQLNEKLFF. The CDR3 DNA is TGTGCCAGGCGACCGGGACAGCTTAATGAAAAACTGTTTTTT.

This chain links TRBV6-2 or TRBV6-3 with TRBJ2-7; maybe TRBD1 (6 bases). V was pared by 1 base and J by 2 bases, with 12 bases between. The germline V gene has CDR1 MNHEY and CDR2 SVGEGT. The CDR3 is 15 amino acids. CDR3 nucleotides: TGTGCCAGCAGTTACTTCGGGGACACCACCTACGAGCAGTACTTC. Translating it yields CASSYFGDTTYEQYF.

This clonotype was counted only a few times. This chain links TRBV11-2 with TRBJ1-1, with D maybe TRBD1 (5 bases). CDR3 length equals 13 residues. The germline CDR1 and CDR2 sequences are SGHAT and FQNNGV. The germline V and J ends were trimmed by 1 base and 6 bases, with 9 bases remaining between them. Here the CDR3 reads CASSLVGGSEAFF. Written as DNA, the CDR3 is TGTGCCAGCAGCTTAGTCGGGGGGTCTGAAGCTTTCTTT. The whole variable domain, filled in from reference TRBV11-2 and TRBJ1-1, reads EAGVAQSPRYKIIEKRQSVAFWCNPISGHATLYWYQQILGQGPKLLIQFQNNGVVDDSQLPKDRFSAERLKGVDSTLKIQPAKLEDSAVYLCASSLVGGSEAFFGQGTRLTVV.

The sample holds a few counts of this clonotype. One end of the junction varies from germline; a read error may be responsible. The chain combines TRBV2 with TRBJ2-7; 8 nucleotides align to TRBD1. Germline lookup yields CDR1 SNHLY and CDR2 FYNNEI. This CDR3 is 10 amino acids long. CDR3 sequence: CASRTGVLAF. DNA of the CDR3: TGTGCCAGCAGGACAGGGGTGTTAGCCTTC.

In this sample, this clonotype turned up many times. The V and J genes are TRBV4-2 and TRBJ1-1; no clear D gene. CDR1 is LGHNA, CDR2 YNFKEQ, per germline. This CDR3 spans 15 amino acids. Deletions cut 2 bases from V and 0 bases from J, with 10 bases between. DNA for the CDR3: TGTGCCAGCAGCCAAAGACAACCCGTGAACACTGAAGCTTTCTTT. It encodes CASSQRQPVNTEAFF.

The chain has TRBV7-8 and TRBJ1-5; the D gene is possibly TRBD1 (5 bases). The CDR3 totals 15 residues. The V end was cut by 6 bases, the J end by 5 bases, with 17 bases between. From germline, CDR1 is SGHVS and CDR2 FQNEAQ. CDR3 DNA: TGTGCCAGCAGTTCCCGGGACGGACGATATCAGCCCCAGCATTTT. Its protein is CASSSRDGRYQPQHF.

This clonotype was observed a few times. The chain employs TRBV12-3 or TRBV12-4 and TRBJ2-5, with D uncertain. The CDR3 is made up of 12 amino acids. The germline V and J ends were trimmed by 6 bases and 5 bases, with 10 bases remaining between them. In nucleotides, the CDR3 is TGTGCCAGCAGCCCCGAAGGGGAGACCCAGTACTTC. The encoded protein is CASSPEGETQYF.

Many counts were recorded for this clonotype. V is TRBV7-3 and J is TRBJ2-5; 7 bases map to TRBD1. CDR1 and CDR2 (germline): SGHTA, FQGTGA. Germline trimming cut 0 bases from V and 3 bases from J; bases unmatched to any gene: 4. This CDR3 spans 15 amino acids. This CDR3 is CASSLTGDREETQYF. CDR3 in DNA: TGTGCCAGCAGCTTAACCGGGGACAGAGAAGAGACCCAGTACTTC.

This clonotype has a handful of counts. The CDR3 loop reads CASSFLDRTPSHNEQFF. The CDR3, as DNA: TGTGCCAGCTCATTCTTGGATCGGACCCCCAGCCACAATGAGCAGTTCTTC. This chain uses TRBV18 with TRBJ2-1; D is unclear. V lost 5 bases to trimming and J lost 5 bases, with 22 bases between them. The CDR3 is made up of 17 amino acids. Germline V lookup: CDR1 KGHSH, CDR2 LQKENI.

This rearrangement joins TRBV12-3 or TRBV12-4 to TRBJ2-5; 12 bases are a match to TRBD2. Unmatched junction bases numbered 6, after V lost 5 bases and J lost 5 bases. The CDR3 is made up of 15 amino acids. CDR3 in DNA: TGTGCCAGCAGTACCGGGACTAGCGGGTCGGAGACCCAGTACTTC. Translating it yields CASSTGTSGSETQYF.

Comments on this clonotype: A single base separates this from a much larger clone, so it may be a read error. This rearrangement joins TRBV5-5 to TRBJ1-2; no clear D gene. The germline CDR1 and CDR2 sequences are SGHKS and YYEKEE (reference sequence). The CDR3 sequence is 17 residues long. Between the trimmed V and J ends, which lost 1 base and 3 bases, there was a span of 19 bases. The CDR3 nucleotides are TGTGCCAGCAGCTTGACCCACACTTGGCTTTCAGACTATGGCTACACCTTC. The encoded protein is CASSLTHTWLSDYGYTF.

In its sample, this clonotype was seen many times. This chain connects TRBV7-2 to TRBJ2-7; 12 nucleotides align to TRBD2. This CDR3 has 15 residues. V trimming: 5 bases; J trimming: 5 bases; junction bases outside the gene matches: 7. Germline-derived CDR1 and CDR2 are SGHTA and FQGNSA. In DNA form, the CDR3 reads TGTGCCAGCAGCCCCCGACTAGCGGGAGCTCACGAGCAGTACTTC. It is translated as CASSPRLAGAHEQYF. Full variable domain (missing parts from reference TRBV7-2 and TRBJ2-7): GAGVSQSPSNKVTEKGKDVELRCDPISGHTALYWYRQSLGQGLEFLIYFQGNSAPDKSGLPSDRFSAERTGGSVSTLTIQRTQQEDSAVYLCASSPRLAGAHEQYFGPGTRLTVT.

The table lists this clonotype with a few counts. The V and J genes are TRBV11-2 and TRBJ2-5, with unresolved D. The germline CDR1 and CDR2 sequences are SGHAT and FQNNGV. The CDR3 contains 13 residues. The ends were cut back, 6 bases at V and 0 bases at J, with 8 bases in the middle. Here the CDR3 DNA reads TGTGCCAGCAGGCCCGTTCACCAAGAGACCCAGTACTTC. This codes for CASRPVHQETQYF.

This clonotype came up a few times. The V gene is TRBV2, the J gene TRBJ2-2; the match to TRBD2 covers 11 bases. V trimming: 6 bases; J trimming: 7 bases; junction bases outside the gene matches: 4. Per germline, CDR1 SNHLY and CDR2 FYNNEI. The CDR3 covers 14 residues. The chain's CDR3 is CASRTGTSGGELFF. CDR3 coding DNA: TGTGCCAGCAGGACCGGGACTAGCGGCGGGGAGCTGTTTTTT.

Ten or more counts support this clonotype. This chain connects TRBV30 to TRBJ2-7; no firm D call. V lost 2 bases and J lost 12, with 14 bases in between. CDR1 is GTSNPN and CDR2 is SVGIG in the germline V gene (reference sequence). The CDR3 consists of 11 residues. CDR3 protein: CAWSMGAVVYF. CDR3 DNA: TGTGCCTGGAGTATGGGCGCGGTGGTGTACTTC.

This rearrangement joins TRBV5-6 to TRBJ1-3, with 8 positions matching TRBD1. From germline, CDR1 is SGHDT and CDR2 YYEEEE. V shed 4 bases and J 3 bases; nucleotides not matched to a gene: 6. This CDR3 is 15 amino acids long. CDR3 DNA sequence: TGTGCCAGCAGCAGAGGACAGGGAATTGGAAACACCATATATTTT. Translated: CASSRGQGIGNTIYF.

This clonotype was detected ten times or more. The gene calls are TRBV6-6 and TRBJ1-2; 7 nucleotides line up with TRBD1. The CDR3 is made up of 11 amino acids. Unmatched junction bases numbered 2, after V lost 5 bases and J lost 8 bases. Germline loops: CDR1 MNHNY, CDR2 SVGAGI (reference sequence). The CDR3 protein is CASSGQAGYTF. Here the CDR3 DNA reads TGTGCCAGCAGTGGACAGGCCGGCTACACCTTC.

The chain has TRBV2 and TRBJ2-1; D not resolved. The germline CDR1 and CDR2 sequences are SNHLY and FYNNEI. V lost 10 bases, J lost 3 bases, and 13 bases lay in between. The CDR3 loop spans 13 amino acids. The CDR3 reads CATPKGSYNEQFF. CDR3 nucleotide sequence: TGTGCCACCCCGAAGGGCAGCTACAATGAGCAGTTCTTC.

There are many counts of this clonotype. The chain links TRBV20-1 to TRBJ2-5; TRBD1 might be the D (5 bases). CDR1 DFQATT and CDR2 SNEGSKA come from the germline V gene (reference sequence). V lost 0 bases, J lost 7 bases, and 12 bases lay in between. The CDR3 runs to 13 residues. Written as DNA, the CDR3 is TGCAGTGCTAGAGATACCACAGGCACGACCCAGTACTTC. Translation: CSARDTTGTTQYF.

In this sample, this clonotype turned up many times. The V and J genes are TRBV27 and TRBJ2-5; 9 nucleotides align to TRBD2. The CDR3 is made up of 15 amino acids. Germline CDR1 reads MNHEY; CDR2 reads SMNVEV (reference sequence). Trimming cost V 5 bases and J 6 bases; bases outside gene matches: 10. As DNA, the CDR3 is TGTGCCAGCAGTAACAGGCGGGAGGGTATAAAGACCCAGTACTTC. Its protein is CASSNRREGIKTQYF.

This chain links TRBV28 with TRBJ2-1, with 8 positions matching TRBD1. The CDR3 is made up of 13 amino acids. Unmatched junction bases numbered 3, after V lost 3 bases and J lost 8 bases. Per germline, CDR1 MDHEN and CDR2 SYDVKM. CDR3 loop: CASSLTGAHEQFF. The DNA of the CDR3 is TGTGCCAGCAGTTTGACAGGGGCCCATGAGCAGTTCTTC.

The V and J genes are TRBV29-1 and TRBJ2-1, with 9 bases identical to TRBD2. J was trimmed by 6 bases and V by 3 bases; bases with no gene match: 3. Germline values: CDR1 SQVTM, CDR2 ANQGSEA. The CDR3 spans 13 residues. In DNA, the CDR3 is TGCAGCGTTGATAGCGGGAGTGGCAATGAGCAGTTCTTC. This encodes CSVDSGSGNEQFF.

In its sample, this clonotype was seen a few times. V and J are TRBV27 and TRBJ1-4; D is undetermined. The V and J ends lost 8 bases and 0 bases respectively, with 7 bases between them. This CDR3 has 13 amino acids. Germline assignment: CDR1 MNHEY and CDR2 SMNVEV (reference sequence). CDR3 nucleotide sequence: TGTGCCAGCTCCGGGGCAACTAATGAAAAACTGTTTTTT. Its protein is CASSGATNEKLFF.

The sample holds a few counts of this clonotype. The chain recombines TRBV28 with TRBJ1-3; 7 bases map to TRBD1. This CDR3 contains 14 residues. V gave up 4 bases and J gave up 1 base; unmatched junction bases: 1. Germline V gene lookup returns CDR1 MDHEN and CDR2 SYDVKM. CDR3 amino acids: CASSSGQSGNTIYF. CDR3 nucleotide sequence: TGTGCCAGCAGTTCGGGACAGTCTGGAAACACCATATATTTT.

Many counts were recorded for this clonotype. This chain joins TRBV7-2 and TRBJ1-1; D is perhaps TRBD1 (5 bases). Germline V gives CDR1 SGHTA, CDR2 FQGNSA. This CDR3 comprises 13 residues. V lost 3 bases to trimming and J lost 4 bases, with 9 bases between them. The CDR3 here is CASSLTEGTEAFF. The CDR3 DNA is TGTGCCAGCAGCTTGACAGAGGGCACTGAAGCTTTCTTT.

This clonotype was detected only a few times. The chain links TRBV4-2 to TRBJ2-5; D could derive from TRBD1 or TRBD2 (5 bases each). V lost 4 bases, J lost 4 bases, and 13 bases lay in between. The CDR3 has 14 amino acids. Per germline, CDR1 LGHNA and CDR2 YNFKEQ. This CDR3 is CASSPGTVRETQYF. The CDR3 region has the DNA TGTGCCAGCAGCCCGGGGACCGTCCGAGAGACCCAGTACTTC.

This clonotype was counted at least ten times. This chain links TRBV20-1 with TRBJ2-5, with a possible D match to TRBD1 (5 bases). Trimming cost V 3 bases and J 5 bases, with 16 bases left between them. This CDR3 has 14 amino acids. The germline gives CDR1 DFQATT, CDR2 SNEGSKA (reference sequence). DNA of the CDR3: TGCAGTGCTAGTGCAGGGTTCGATGTGGAGACCCAGTACTTC. Residues: CSASAGFDVETQYF.

The CDR3 nucleotides are TGTGCCAGCAGTTACGATCTACGGCCCCAGCATTTT. The encoded protein is CASSYDLRPQHF. The chain is built from TRBV6-2 or TRBV6-3 and TRBJ1-5; no firm D call. The germline V gene has CDR1 MNHEY and CDR2 SVGEGT. V shed 2 bases and J shed 9 bases, with 8 bases lying between them. The CDR3 consists of 12 residues.

The chain employs TRBV29-1 and TRBJ2-7; D tentatively fits TRBD1 or TRBD2 (5 bases each). The germline CDR1 and CDR2 sequences are SQVTM and ANQGSEA. This CDR3 comprises 11 residues. Trimming took off 6 bases at V and 5 bases at J, with 11 bases between the two ends. CDR3 nucleotides: TGCAGCGTGGGACCCGGCCACGAGCAGTACTTC. Protein product: CSVGPGHEQYF.

There are many counts of this clonotype. The rearrangement uses TRBV3-1 and TRBJ1-4, with 9 bases fitting TRBD1. The CDR3 runs to 16 residues. Looked up from germline, CDR1 is LGHDT and CDR2 is YNNKEL (reference sequence). Losses at the gene ends were 4 bases for V and 5 bases for J; bases not matched to a gene: 8. CDR3 residues: CASSPPAGTGNEKLFF. DNA of the CDR3: TGTGCCAGCAGCCCCCCGGCCGGGACAGGGAATGAAAAACTGTTTTTT.